This T cell receptor (beta chain) was documented in a study of cytomegalovirus exposure and HLA in healthy donors. Broader study findings: Across donors, sequencing depth was assumed by presence/absence analyses to be roughly uniform. Sequencing likely generated an artifact that appeared as a cluster of highly shared sequence variants. Earlier analysis found most TCR beta V segments productive about 87% or about 30% of the time.

From germline, CDR1 is SGDLS and CDR2 YYNGEE. This CDR3 has 15 amino acids. Trimming took off 0 bases at V and 2 bases at J, with 9 bases between the two ends. As to this clone: Its antigen remains unknown. Additional DNA sequences in this sample encode the identical CDR3.

PCR employed 60 Vbeta and 13 Jbeta primers. The data were produced by immunoSEQ multiplex PCR, yet TCRdb's version contains in-frame clones alone and is incomplete. The sample lists 150,000 to 200,000 clones; about 80% were seen once. The sequenced sample was PBMCs. The clonotype originates from a young man in good health and CMV-seropositive. The rearrangement uses TRBV9 and TRBJ1-3; D ambiguous. CDR3 loop: CASSVEGGTGNTIYF. The CDR3, as DNA: TGTGCCAGCAGCGTAGAAGGCGGGACTGGAAACACCATATATTTT.